This record looks at one T cell receptor beta chain sequence and its context. This entry comes from a study of human T cells and chemical hapten exposure. From the RACE reads, TCRdb called clonotypes with MiXCR, one entry per CDR3 protein. The sample contains around 75,000 distinct CDR3 sequences, roughly 10% of which appear only once. The CDR3 consists of 15 residues. CDR1 and CDR2 (germline): SEHNR, FQNEAQ (reference sequence). The V and J ends lost 5 bases and 5 bases, in that order; junction bases with no gene match: 7. Time point of the sample: patch test 1, 2 weeks after DPC sensitization. Regarding treatment: therapeutic diphenylcyclopropenone sensitization with weekly scalp DPC.

Source: whole blood, taken in connection with sensitization to the hapten diphenylcyclopropenone (DPC). The receptor comes from a woman between 55 and 75 years old with alopecia areata. Some clones in this sample may be carry-over from other donors' samples. J is TRBJ2-7 and V is TRBV7-9, with TRBD1 matching over 12 bases. This chain's CDR3 is CASSQKGQGADEQYF. Written as DNA, the CDR3 is TGTGCCAGCAGCCAGAAGGGACAGGGGGCGGACGAGCAGTACTTC.